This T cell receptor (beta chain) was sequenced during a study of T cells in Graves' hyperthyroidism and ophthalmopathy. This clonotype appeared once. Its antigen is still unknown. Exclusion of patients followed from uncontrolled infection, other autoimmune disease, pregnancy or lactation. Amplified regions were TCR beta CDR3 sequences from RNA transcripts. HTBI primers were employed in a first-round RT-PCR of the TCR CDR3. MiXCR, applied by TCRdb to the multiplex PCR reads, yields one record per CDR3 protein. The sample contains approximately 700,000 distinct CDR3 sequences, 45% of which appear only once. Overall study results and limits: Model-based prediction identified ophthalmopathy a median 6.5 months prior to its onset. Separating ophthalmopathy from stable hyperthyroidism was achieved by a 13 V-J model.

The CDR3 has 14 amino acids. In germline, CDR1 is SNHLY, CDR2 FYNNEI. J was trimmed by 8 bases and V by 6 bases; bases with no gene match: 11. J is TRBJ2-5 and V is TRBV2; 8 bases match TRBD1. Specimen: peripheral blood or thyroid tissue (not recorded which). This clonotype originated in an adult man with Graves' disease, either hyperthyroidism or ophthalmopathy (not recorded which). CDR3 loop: CASSDRGYGNTQYF. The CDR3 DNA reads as TGTGCCAGCAGCGACAGGGGATATGGAAACACCCAGTACTTC.